These 14 T cell receptor beta chains share one sample of origin, sequenced in a study of blood T cells in healthy people across ages. Through a sample-barcoded 5' primer and a J-beta primer mix, a second PCR was run for roughly 6 to 11 cycles. TCRdb re-called the 5' RACE reads through MiXCR, storing one row per CDR3 protein. In the table there are about 1.8 million distinct CDR3 sequences, roughly 49% of which are singletons. Sequencing used blood. Receptor source: a woman between 40 and 55 years old in good health.

The chain recombines TRBV20-1 with TRBJ2-5, with D possibly being TRBD2 (5 bases). CDR3 length equals 13 residues. The ends were cut back, 0 bases at V and 7 bases at J, with 12 bases in the middle. Germline loops: CDR1 DFQATT, CDR2 SNEGSKA (reference sequence). The CDR3 DNA follows: TGCAGTGCTAGAGATTGGGGAGAAGTGACCCAGTACTTC. The encoded protein is CSARDWGEVTQYF.

The J gene is TRBJ1-6, the V gene TRBV4-1; D gene uncertain. The ends were cut back, 0 bases at V and 7 bases at J, with 13 bases in the middle. Germline CDR1 is MGHRA and CDR2 is YSYEKL. CDR3 size: 16 residues. Here the CDR3 reads CASSQEGRPTNSPLHF. The CDR3 nucleotides read TGCGCCAGCAGCCAAGAAGGCAGGCCAACCAATTCACCCCTCCACTTT.

This clonotype has a count of ten or more. The rearrangement links TRBV10-3 to TRBJ1-2, with unresolved D. Per the germline V gene, CDR1 is ENHRY and CDR2 is SYGVKD. The CDR3 spans 16 residues. V shed 0 bases and J shed 0 bases, with 11 bases lying between them. In DNA form, the CDR3 reads TGTGCCATCAGTGAGTCTAAGTTCCTAGCTAACTATGGCTACACCTTC. Encoded protein: CAISESKFLANYGYTF.

The rearrangement uses TRBV28 and TRBJ1-2; a weak D match, TRBD1 (5 bases). The V and J ends lost 4 bases and 2 bases respectively, with 14 bases between them. CDR3 length equals 15 residues. The germline V gene encodes CDR1 MDHEN and CDR2 SYDVKM. CDR3 loop: CASSSPDSFNYGYTF. The CDR3 DNA is TGTGCCAGCAGTTCCCCAGACAGTTTCAACTATGGCTACACCTTC.

V gene TRBV4-1 combines with J gene TRBJ1-2; D unclear. V was pared by 0 bases and J by 3 bases, with 8 bases between. Germline V gene data show CDR1 as MGHRA and CDR2 as YSYEKL. This CDR3 comprises 14 residues. The CDR3 region is CASSQDRLDYGYTF. As DNA, the CDR3 is TGCGCCAGCAGCCAAGATCGGCTAGACTATGGCTACACCTTC.

This chain uses TRBV13 with TRBJ1-1; 10 bases are a match to TRBD1. The germline V gene encodes CDR1 PRHDT and CDR2 FYEKMQ (reference sequence). The ends lost 8 bases at V and 0 bases at J; junction bases unmatched: 6. There are 15 residues in the CDR3. The chain's CDR3 is CASRQGAGMNTEAFF. The CDR3, as DNA: TGTGCCAGCCGACAGGGGGCTGGAATGAACACTGAAGCTTTCTTT.

This rearrangement joins TRBV19 to TRBJ1-5, with 7 positions matching TRBD1. CDR1 and CDR2 (germline): LNHDA, SQIVND (reference sequence). Trimming removed 3 bases from V and 15 bases from J; junction bases left unmatched: 8. CDR3 length equals 12 residues. The CDR3: CASSMGQSVLHF. The CDR3 DNA reads as TGTGCCAGTAGTATGGGACAGTCAGTATTGCATTTT.

As DNA, the CDR3 is TGTGCCAGCAGTTTATCTCCCTCTAACTATGGCTACACCTTC. Protein: CASSLSPSNYGYTF. V and J are TRBV28 and TRBJ1-2; no clear D gene. The CDR3 is 14 residues long. Trimming took off 1 base at V and 0 bases at J, with 6 bases between the two ends. CDR1 is MDHEN, CDR2 SYDVKM, per germline.

J is TRBJ2-1 and V is TRBV14, with a weak D call TRBD2 (6 bases). CDR1 and CDR2 from the germline V gene are SGHDN and FVKESK. V gave up 0 bases and J gave up 3 bases, with 15 bases separating them. CDR3 length: 17 amino acids. DNA for the CDR3: TGTGCCAGCAGCCAAGAGGGGTTGCAGGGAGGCTACAATGAGCAGTTCTTC. Its protein product is CASSQEGLQGGYNEQFF.

J is TRBJ2-1 and V is TRBV6-6; the D is unclear. The ends were cut back, 2 bases at V and 2 bases at J, with 10 bases in the middle. CDR1 and CDR2 from the germline V gene are MNHNY and SVGAGI (reference sequence). This CDR3 has 15 amino acids. For the CDR3, the DNA is TGTGCCAGCAGTTACGGGCAGGTGACCTACAATGAGCAGTTCTTC. As protein: CASSYGQVTYNEQFF.

The chain combines TRBV20-1 with TRBJ2-7; D is possibly TRBD2 (6 bases). The J call may be in error: the DNA end matches TRBJ2-4 better. The CDR3 consists of 14 residues. Germline CDR1 is DFQATT and CDR2 is SNEGSKA (reference sequence). CDR3 sequence: CSAREDYSENIQYF. CDR3 coding DNA: TGCAGTGCTAGGGAGGACTACTCCGAAAACATTCAGTACTTC.

This sequence joins TRBV5-5 and TRBJ1-5, with unresolved D. Trimming stripped 4 bases from V and 6 bases from J, with 11 bases between. Germline V lookup: CDR1 SGHKS, CDR2 YYEKEE (reference sequence). There are 13 residues in the CDR3. CDR3 in amino acids: CASSPAGSQPQHF. The CDR3 bases are TGTGCCAGCAGCCCGGCGGGGAGTCAGCCCCAGCATTTT.

CDR3 nucleotides: TGCGCCAGCAGTGCACGTGGAGAGAACTATGGCTACACCTTC. It is translated as CASSARGENYGYTF. The chain has TRBV5-1 and TRBJ1-2; no firm D call. V was pared by 5 bases and J by 2 bases, with 13 bases between. Germline V lookup: CDR1 SGHRS, CDR2 YFSETQ. This CDR3 contains 14 residues.

This clonotype came up a few times. The CDR3 loop is CASSFSQGGIYEQYF. The CDR3 DNA reads as TGTGCCAGCAGCTTTAGTCAAGGGGGGATCTACGAGCAGTACTTC. The J gene is TRBJ2-4, the V gene TRBV7-8; possibly TRBD1 or TRBD2 for D (6 bases each). The closer fit of TRBJ2-7 to the DNA end suggests the J call may be wrong. CDR3 length: 15 residues. Germline-derived CDR1 and CDR2 are SGHVS and FQNEAQ.